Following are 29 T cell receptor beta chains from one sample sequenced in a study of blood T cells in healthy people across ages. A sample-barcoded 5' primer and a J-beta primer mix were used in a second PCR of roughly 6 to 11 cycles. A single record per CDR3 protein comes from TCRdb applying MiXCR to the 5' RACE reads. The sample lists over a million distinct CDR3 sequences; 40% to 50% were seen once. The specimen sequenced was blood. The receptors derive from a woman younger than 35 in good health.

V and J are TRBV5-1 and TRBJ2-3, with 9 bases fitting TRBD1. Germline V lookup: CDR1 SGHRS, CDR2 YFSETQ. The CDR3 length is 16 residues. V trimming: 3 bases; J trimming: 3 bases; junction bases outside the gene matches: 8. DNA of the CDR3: TGCGCCAGCAGCTCATTGACAGGGGGAAGGACAGATACGCAGTATTTT. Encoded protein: CASSSLTGGRTDTQYF.

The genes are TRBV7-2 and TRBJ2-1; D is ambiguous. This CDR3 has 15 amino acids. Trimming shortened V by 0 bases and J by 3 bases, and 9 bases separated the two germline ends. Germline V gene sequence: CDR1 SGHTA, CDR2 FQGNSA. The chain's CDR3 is CASSLAGFLYNEQFF. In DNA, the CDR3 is TGTGCCAGCAGCTTAGCCGGGTTCCTCTACAATGAGCAGTTCTTC.

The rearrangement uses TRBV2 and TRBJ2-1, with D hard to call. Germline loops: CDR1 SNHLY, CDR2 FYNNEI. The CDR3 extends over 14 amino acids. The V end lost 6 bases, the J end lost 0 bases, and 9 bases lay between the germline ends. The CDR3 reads CASRIHSSYNEQFF. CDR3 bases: TGTGCCAGCAGAATTCATAGCTCCTACAATGAGCAGTTCTTC.

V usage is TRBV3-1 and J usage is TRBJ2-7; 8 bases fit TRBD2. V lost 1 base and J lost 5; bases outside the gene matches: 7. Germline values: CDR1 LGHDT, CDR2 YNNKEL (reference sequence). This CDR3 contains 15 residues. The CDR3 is CASSQVSGTGNEQYF. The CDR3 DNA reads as TGTGCCAGCAGCCAAGTTAGCGGGACCGGGAACGAGCAGTACTTC.

CDR3 region: CASSLEWGTDTQYF. The CDR3 DNA is TGTGCCAGCAGTTTAGAGTGGGGCACAGATACGCAGTATTTT. This sequence joins TRBV12-3 or TRBV12-4 and TRBJ2-3, with D unclear. The CDR3 runs to 14 residues. Trimming stripped 1 base from V and 1 base from J, with 6 bases between.

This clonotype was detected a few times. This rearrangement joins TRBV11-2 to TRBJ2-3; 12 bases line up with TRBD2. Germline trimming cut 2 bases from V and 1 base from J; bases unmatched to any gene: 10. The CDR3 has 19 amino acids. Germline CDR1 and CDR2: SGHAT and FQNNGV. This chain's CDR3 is CASSLHLTRLAGGTDTQYF. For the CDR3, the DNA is TGTGCCAGCAGCTTACACTTAACAAGACTAGCGGGGGGCACAGATACGCAGTATTTT. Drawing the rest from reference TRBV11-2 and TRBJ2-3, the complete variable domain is EAGVAQSPRYKIIEKRQSVAFWCNPISGHATLYWYQQILGQGPKLLIQFQNNGVVDDSQLPKDRFSAERLKGVDSTLKIQPAKLEDSAVYLCASSLHLTRLAGGTDTQYFGPGTRLTVL.

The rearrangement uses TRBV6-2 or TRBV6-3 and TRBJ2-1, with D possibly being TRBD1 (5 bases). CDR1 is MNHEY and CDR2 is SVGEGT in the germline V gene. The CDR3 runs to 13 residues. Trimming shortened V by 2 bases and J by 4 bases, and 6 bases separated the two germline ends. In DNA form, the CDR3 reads TGTGCCAGCAGTTACGCAGGGTACAATGAGCAGTTCTTC. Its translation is CASSYAGYNEQFF.

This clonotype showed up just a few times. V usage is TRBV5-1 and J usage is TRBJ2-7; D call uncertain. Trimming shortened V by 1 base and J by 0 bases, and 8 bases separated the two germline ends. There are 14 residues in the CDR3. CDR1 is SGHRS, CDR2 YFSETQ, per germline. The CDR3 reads CASSLLQSSYEQYF. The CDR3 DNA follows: TGCGCCAGCAGCTTGTTGCAGAGCTCCTACGAGCAGTACTTC.

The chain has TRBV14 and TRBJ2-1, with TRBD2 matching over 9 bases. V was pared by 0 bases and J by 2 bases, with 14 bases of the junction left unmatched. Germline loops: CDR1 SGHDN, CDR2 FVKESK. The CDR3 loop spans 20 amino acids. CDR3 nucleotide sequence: TGTGCCAGCAGCCAAGATATTAAGCGGGAGGCCCAAAGACCCTACAATGAGCAGTTCTTC. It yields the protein CASSQDIKREAQRPYNEQFF.

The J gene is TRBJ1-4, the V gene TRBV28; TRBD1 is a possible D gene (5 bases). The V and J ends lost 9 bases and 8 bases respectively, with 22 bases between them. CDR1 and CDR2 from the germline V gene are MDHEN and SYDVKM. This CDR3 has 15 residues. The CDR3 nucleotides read TGTGCCAGTTATTCCGACCAGGCCGAGGGGGAAAAACTGTTTTTT. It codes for CASYSDQAEGEKLFF.

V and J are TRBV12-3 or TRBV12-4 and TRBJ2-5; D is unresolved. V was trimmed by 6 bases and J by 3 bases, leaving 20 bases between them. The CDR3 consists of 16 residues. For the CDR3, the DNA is TGTGCCAGCAGCAGTGGGATGAGGTTGGTAGAAGAGACCCAGTACTTC. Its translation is CASSSGMRLVEETQYF.

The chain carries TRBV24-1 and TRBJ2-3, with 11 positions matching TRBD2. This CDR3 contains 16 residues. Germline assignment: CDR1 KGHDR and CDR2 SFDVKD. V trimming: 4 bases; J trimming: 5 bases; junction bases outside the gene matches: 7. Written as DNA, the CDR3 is TGTGCCACCAGTGAACCAGGGACTAGCGGTGAAGATACGCAGTATTTT. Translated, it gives CATSEPGTSGEDTQYF.

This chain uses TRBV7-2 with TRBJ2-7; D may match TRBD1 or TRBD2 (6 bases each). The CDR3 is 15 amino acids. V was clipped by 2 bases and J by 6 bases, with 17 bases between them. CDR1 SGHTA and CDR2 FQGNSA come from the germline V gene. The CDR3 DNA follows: TGTGCCAGCAGCTTATGGGTAGGGGGGCAATTCGAGCAGTACTTC. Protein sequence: CASSLWVGGQFEQYF.

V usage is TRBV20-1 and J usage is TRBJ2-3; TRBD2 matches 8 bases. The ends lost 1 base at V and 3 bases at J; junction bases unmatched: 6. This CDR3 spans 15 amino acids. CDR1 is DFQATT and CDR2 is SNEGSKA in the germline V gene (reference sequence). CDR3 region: CSARGGVAGTDTQYF. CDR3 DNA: TGCAGTGCTAGAGGGGGGGTAGCGGGAACAGATACGCAGTATTTT.

The CDR3 bases are TGTGCCAGCAGCGCCCCGGGACAGGGGACAATTGGAAAGGAAAAACTGTTTTTT. Translation gives CASSAPGQGTIGKEKLFF. The chain combines TRBV5-4 with TRBJ1-4; TRBD1 aligns across 10 bases. The V segment lost 4 bases and the J segment 8 bases; nucleotides outside the gene matches: 17. Germline CDR1 reads SGHNT; CDR2 reads YYREEE (reference sequence). The CDR3 is 18 amino acids.

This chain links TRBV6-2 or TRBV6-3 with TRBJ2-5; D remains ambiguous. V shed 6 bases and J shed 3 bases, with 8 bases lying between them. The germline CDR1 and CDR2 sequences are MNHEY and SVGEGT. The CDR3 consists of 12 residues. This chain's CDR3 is CASRREKETQYF. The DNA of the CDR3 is TGTGCCAGCAGGCGCGAGAAAGAGACCCAGTACTTC.

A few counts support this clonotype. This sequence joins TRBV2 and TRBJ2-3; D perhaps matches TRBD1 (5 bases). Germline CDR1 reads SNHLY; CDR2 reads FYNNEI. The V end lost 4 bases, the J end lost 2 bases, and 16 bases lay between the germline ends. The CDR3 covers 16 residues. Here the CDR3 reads CASSVAAGPFTDTQYF. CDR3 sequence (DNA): TGTGCCAGCAGTGTGGCGGCAGGGCCCTTCACAGATACGCAGTATTTT.

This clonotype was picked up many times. CDR3 in amino acids: CASSRDSEVYNSPLHF. CDR3 nucleotides: TGTGCCAGCAGCCGGGACAGCGAGGTGTATAATTCACCCCTCCACTTT. The V and J genes are TRBV3-1 and TRBJ1-6, with 7 bases identical to TRBD1. The CDR3 runs to 16 residues. V shed 4 bases, J shed 4 bases, and the junction held 7 bases outside the gene matches. Germline V gives CDR1 LGHDT, CDR2 YNNKEL (reference sequence).

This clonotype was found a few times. DNA of the CDR3: TGTGCCAGCAGTTTAAATCTGGCAGGCCAAGCTTTCTTT. Its translation is CASSLNLAGQAFF. The chain employs TRBV27 and TRBJ1-1; unclear D gene. The CDR3 loop spans 13 amino acids. The germline V and J ends were trimmed by 2 bases and 9 bases, with 13 bases remaining between them. Germline CDR1 is MNHEY and CDR2 is SMNVEV (reference sequence).

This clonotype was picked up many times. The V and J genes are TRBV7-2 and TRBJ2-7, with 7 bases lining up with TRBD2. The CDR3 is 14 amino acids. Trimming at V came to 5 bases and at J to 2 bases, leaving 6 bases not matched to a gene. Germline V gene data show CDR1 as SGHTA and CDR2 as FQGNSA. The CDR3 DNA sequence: TGTGCCAGCAGCAACCCTAGCGGAACCTACGAGCAGTACTTC. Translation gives CASSNPSGTYEQYF.

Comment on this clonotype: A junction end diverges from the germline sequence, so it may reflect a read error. The CDR3 coding sequence is TGTGCCAGCAGTGCCAGTGAGTTTCCCTACAATGTGCAGTTCTTC. The encoded protein is CASSASEFPYNVQFF. V usage is TRBV2 and J usage is TRBJ2-1; D remains unclear. Germline CDR1 and CDR2: SNHLY and FYNNEI. The CDR3 runs to 15 residues. Combining the CDR3 with reference TRBV2 and TRBJ2-1 gives the whole variable domain EPEVTQTPSHQVTQMGQEVILRCVPISNHLYFYWYRQILGQKVEFLVSFYNNEISEKSEIFDDQFSVERPDGSNFTLKIRSTKLEDSAMYFCASSASEFPYNVQFFGPGTRLTVL.

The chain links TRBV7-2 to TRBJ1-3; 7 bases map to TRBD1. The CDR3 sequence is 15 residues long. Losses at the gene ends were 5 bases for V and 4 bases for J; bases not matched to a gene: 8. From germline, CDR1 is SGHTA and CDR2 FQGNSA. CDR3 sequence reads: CASSRSTGSGNTIYF. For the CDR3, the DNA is TGTGCCAGCAGCCGTTCGACAGGGTCCGGAAACACCATATATTTT.

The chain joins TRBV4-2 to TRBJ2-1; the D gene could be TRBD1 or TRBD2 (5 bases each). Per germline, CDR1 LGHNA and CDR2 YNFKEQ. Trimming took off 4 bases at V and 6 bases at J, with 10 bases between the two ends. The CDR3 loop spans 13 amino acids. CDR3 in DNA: TGTGCCAGCAGCCCCGAGGGGTTCAATGAGCAGTTCTTC. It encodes CASSPEGFNEQFF.

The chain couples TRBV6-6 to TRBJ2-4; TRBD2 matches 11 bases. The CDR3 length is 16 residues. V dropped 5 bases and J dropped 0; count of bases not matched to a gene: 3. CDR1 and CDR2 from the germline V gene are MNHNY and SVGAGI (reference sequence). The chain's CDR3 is CASSDTSGRAKNIQYF. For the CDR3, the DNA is TGTGCCAGCAGTGATACTAGCGGGAGAGCCAAAAACATTCAGTACTTC.

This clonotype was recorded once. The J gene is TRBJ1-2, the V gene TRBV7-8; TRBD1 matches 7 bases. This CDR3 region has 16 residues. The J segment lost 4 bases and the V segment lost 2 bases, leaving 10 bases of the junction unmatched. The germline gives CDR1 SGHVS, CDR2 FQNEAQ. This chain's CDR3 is CASSLRQGLNSYGYTF. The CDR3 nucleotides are TGTGCCAGCAGCTTAAGACAGGGCCTTAACTCCTATGGCTACACCTTC.

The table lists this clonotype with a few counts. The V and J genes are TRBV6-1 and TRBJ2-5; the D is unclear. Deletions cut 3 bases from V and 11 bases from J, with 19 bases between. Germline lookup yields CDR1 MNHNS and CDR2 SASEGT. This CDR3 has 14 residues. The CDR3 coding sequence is TGTGCCAGCAGTGACCCAAGCCATTGGAAGGAGCAGTACTTC. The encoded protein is CASSDPSHWKEQYF.

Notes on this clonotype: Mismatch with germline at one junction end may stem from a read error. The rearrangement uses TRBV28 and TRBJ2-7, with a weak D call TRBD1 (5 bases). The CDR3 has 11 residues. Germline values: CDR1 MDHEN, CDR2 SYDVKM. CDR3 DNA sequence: TGTGCCAGCATAGGGGCCTACGAGAAGTACTTC. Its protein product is CASIGAYEKYF.

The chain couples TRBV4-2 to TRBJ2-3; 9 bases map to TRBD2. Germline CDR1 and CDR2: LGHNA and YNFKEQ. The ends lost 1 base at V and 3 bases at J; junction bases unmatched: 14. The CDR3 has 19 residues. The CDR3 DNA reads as TGTGCCAGCAGCCAAGTAGCGGGGGCCGCGACTTATAGGACAGATACGCAGTATTTT. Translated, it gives CASSQVAGAATYRTDTQYF.

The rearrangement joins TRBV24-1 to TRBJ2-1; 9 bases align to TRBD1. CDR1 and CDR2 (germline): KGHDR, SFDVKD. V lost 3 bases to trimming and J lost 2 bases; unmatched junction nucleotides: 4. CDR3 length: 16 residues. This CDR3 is CATSDVGQGTYNEQFF. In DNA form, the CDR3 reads TGTGCCACCAGTGATGTGGGACAGGGAACCTACAATGAGCAGTTCTTC.